A selection of T cell receptor beta chains follows, all from one sample in a study of blood T cell repertoires in COVID-19. The method was immunoSEQ multiplex PCR; TCRdb's version includes in-frame clones alone and lacks a portion of them. The data hold some 180,000 clones, with roughly three quarters observed a single time. Sequenced input: PBMCs or T cells enriched from blood (not recorded which). The receptors derive from a man between 60 and 70 years old who had been exposed to COVID-19. Both conserved end residues are part of each CDR3. A D gene is named only where the DNA matches it firmly. The size field is filled for only some rows; it gives once, few, many or a size class.

CDR3 protein,CDR3 DNA,J gene,D gene,clone size,V gene
CASSQDSQGAVGYTF,TGCGCCAGCAGCCAAGATTCTCAGGGGGCCGTGGGCTACACCTTC,TRBJ1-2,TRBD1,-,TRBV4-3
CSVVVYGAANTEAFF,TGCAGCGTTGTGGTTTATGGGGCTGCAAACACTGAAGCTTTCTTT,TRBJ1-1,-,-,TRBV29-1
CAWTSVNTEAFF,TGTGCCTGGACATCAGTAAACACTGAAGCTTTCTTT,TRBJ1-1,-,-,TRBV30
CASSTISGEAYNSPLHF,TGTGCCAGTAGTACTATCTCAGGGGAAGCCTATAATTCACCCCTCCACTTT,TRBJ1-6,-,-,TRBV19
CASSSGQGGGYTF,TGTGCCAGCAGTTCCGGACAGGGCGGCGGCTACACCTTC,TRBJ1-2,TRBD1,-,TRBV12-3/TRBV12-4
CASSAAGTGVTPLHF,TGTGCCAGCTCAGCAGCCGGGACAGGGGTCACACCCCTCCACTTT,TRBJ1-6,TRBD1,-,TRBV18
CASSFRQGAQNIQYF,TGTGCCAGCAGCTTCCGACAGGGGGCCCAAAACATTCAGTACTTC,TRBJ2-4,TRBD1,-,TRBV5-4
CASGSGVGEQFF,TGTGCCAGCGGGAGTGGCGTCGGTGAGCAGTTCTTC,TRBJ2-1,-,-,TRBV2
CASSPDRAGAFF,TGTGCCAGCAGTCCCGACAGGGCTGGAGCTTTCTTT,TRBJ1-1,TRBD1,few,TRBV6-6
CAISDNGGLGYTF,TGTGCCATCAGTGATAATGGCGGTCTTGGCTACACCTTC,TRBJ1-2,-,many,TRBV10-3
CATSRDHRGQETQYF,TGTGCCACCAGCAGAGATCACAGGGGGCAAGAGACCCAGTACTTC,TRBJ2-5,TRBD1,-,TRBV15
CASSQDWGQLYEQYF,TGCGCCAGCAGCCAAGACTGGGGACAGCTCTACGAGCAGTACTTC,TRBJ2-7,TRBD1,-,TRBV4-3
CASSSTGTGFVSGYTF,TGTGCCAGCAGCTCCACCGGGACAGGGTTCGTGAGCGGCTACACCTTC,TRBJ1-2,TRBD1,-,TRBV7-2
CASSFDRGEETQYF,TGTGCCAGCAGCTTCGACAGGGGAGAAGAGACCCAGTACTTC,TRBJ2-5,TRBD1,-,TRBV11-1
CASSSPRLAGGGTGELFF,TGTGCCAGCTCCAGCCCTCGACTAGCGGGAGGCGGGACCGGGGAGCTGTTTTTT,TRBJ2-2,TRBD2,-,TRBV27
CASSLQGAGGRETQYF,TGTGCCAGTAGTCTTCAGGGGGCGGGAGGGAGAGAGACCCAGTACTTC,TRBJ2-5,-,-,TRBV19
CASSYAGGRYEQYF,TGTGCCAGCAGTTACGCAGGGGGCAGGTACGAGCAGTACTTC,TRBJ2-7,TRBD1,-,TRBV6-2/TRBV6-3
CASSFSGTGAYEQYF,TGTGCCAGCAGCTTTTCCGGGACAGGGGCCTACGAGCAGTACTTC,TRBJ2-7,TRBD1,-,TRBV5-6
CASRGGGHTEAFF,TGTGCCAGCAGGGGCGGAGGGCACACTGAAGCTTTCTTT,TRBJ1-1,-,-,TRBV12-3/TRBV12-4
CASSRSGDEQYF,TGCGCCAGCAGCCGGAGCGGGGACGAGCAGTACTTC,TRBJ2-7,TRBD2,-,TRBV5-1
CASSSLYNSPLHF,TGTGCCAGCAGCTCTTTATATAATTCACCCCTCCACTTT,TRBJ1-6,-,-,TRBV7-3
CASSQQGMGTDTQYF,TGTGCCAGCAGCCAACAGGGGATGGGCACAGATACGCAGTATTTT,TRBJ2-3,-,-,TRBV3-1/TRBV3-2
CASSITRPGTGELFF,TGTGCCAGCAGCATAACTCGGCCGGGGACCGGGGAGCTGTTTTTT,TRBJ2-2,-,-,TRBV7-2
CASSIRGQAGNQPQHF,TGTGCCAGTAGTATCAGAGGGCAGGCGGGGAACCAGCCCCAGCATTTT,TRBJ1-5,-,-,TRBV19
CASSIGRDGGELFF,TGTGCCAGTAGTATCGGCAGGGATGGCGGGGAGCTGTTTTTT,TRBJ2-2,-,many,TRBV19
CASSINLAAYNEQFF,TGTGCCAGCAGTATAAATCTAGCGGCGTACAATGAGCAGTTCTTC,TRBJ2-1,TRBD2,-,TRBV6-5
CASSSRGGGLAVHNEQFF,TGTGCCAGTAGTTCCCGAGGGGGGGGACTAGCGGTACACAATGAGCAGTTCTTC,TRBJ2-1,TRBD2,-,TRBV19
CASSPLDRSGHGYTF,TGTGCCAGCAGCCCACTGGACAGGAGTGGGCATGGCTACACCTTC,TRBJ1-2,TRBD1,-,TRBV7-9
CASSEVAGGSPGKRQFF,TGTGCCAGCAGTGAAGTAGCGGGAGGGTCTCCCGGAAAAAGGCAGTTCTTC,TRBJ2-1,TRBD2,-,TRBV2
CAWAGTGGSGNTIYF,TGTGCCTGGGCCGGGACAGGGGGTTCTGGAAACACCATATATTTT,TRBJ1-3,TRBD1,-,TRBV30
CATSDLQWAQYF,TGTGCCACCAGTGATTTGCAGTGGGCGCAGTACTTC,TRBJ2-5,-,-,TRBV24-1
CASSRHTGDEQYF,TGTGCCAGCAGTCGACATACAGGGGACGAGCAGTACTTC,TRBJ2-7,TRBD1,-,TRBV6-5
CASSPVVHEQYF,TGTGCCAGCAGCCCGGTAGTGCACGAGCAGTACTTC,TRBJ2-7,-,-,TRBV6-5
CASSAPGQGNSPLHF,TGTGCCAGCAGCGCCCCGGGACAGGGGAATTCACCCCTCCACTTT,TRBJ1-6,TRBD1,-,TRBV2
CASSFGQGTDTQYF,TGTGCCAGCAGTTTTGGACAGGGCACAGATACGCAGTATTTT,TRBJ2-3,TRBD1,-,TRBV7-9
CASSPGQGSGYTF,TGTGCCAGCAGCCCGGGACAGGGTTCAGGCTACACCTTC,TRBJ1-2,TRBD1,-,TRBV12-3/TRBV12-4
CASSPTAIANYGYTF,TGTGCCAGCAGCCCCACAGCAATAGCTAACTATGGCTACACCTTC,TRBJ1-2,-,few,TRBV7-8
CAWRNEDRFTDTQYF,TGTGCCTGGAGGAATGAGGACAGGTTCACAGATACGCAGTATTTT,TRBJ2-3,TRBD1,-,TRBV30
CASRQQVNTEAFF,TGTGCCAGCAGGCAACAGGTGAACACTGAAGCTTTCTTT,TRBJ1-1,-,-,TRBV6-5
CSVETQGSYEQYF,TGCAGCGTTGAAACCCAGGGTAGCTACGAGCAGTACTTC,TRBJ2-7,-,-,TRBV29-1
CASSGGVAGVGETQYF,TGTGCCAGCAGCGGGGGGGTAGCGGGAGTAGGGGAGACCCAGTACTTC,TRBJ2-5,TRBD2,-,TRBV7-7
CASSKGGVPEQFF,TGTGCCAGTAGTAAGGGGGGGGTCCCTGAGCAGTTCTTC,TRBJ2-1,-,-,TRBV19
CASSLGLGGQPQHF,TGCGCCAGCAGCTTGGGGCTTGGGGGGCAGCCCCAGCATTTT,TRBJ1-5,-,few,TRBV5-1
CASSTTGRETQYF,TGTGCCAGCAGTACCACAGGGAGAGAGACCCAGTACTTC,TRBJ2-5,-,-,TRBV27
CASSPSLEGASWGETQYF,TGTGCCAGCTCACCGAGTCTTGAAGGGGCCTCCTGGGGAGAGACCCAGTACTTC,TRBJ2-5,-,-,TRBV18
CASSLYSSYEQYF,TGCGCCAGCAGCTTGTACAGCTCCTACGAGCAGTACTTC,TRBJ2-7,-,-,TRBV5-1
CASSFTGVQPQHF,TGTGCCAGCAGCTTTACAGGGGTCCAGCCCCAGCATTTT,TRBJ1-5,TRBD1,-,TRBV7-8
CASSPASVSDTQYF,TGTGCCAGCAGCCCTGCTAGCGTGTCAGATACGCAGTATTTT,TRBJ2-3,-,few,TRBV7-3
CARGKGRDYGYTF,TGTGCCAGAGGGAAGGGCAGGGACTATGGCTACACCTTC,TRBJ1-2,-,-,TRBV19
CASSNRPRLCNQPQHF,TGTGCCAGCAGCAACAGACCGAGGTTATGCAATCAGCCCCAGCATTTT,TRBJ1-5,-,-,TRBV21-1
CASGDSGTQETQYF,TGTGCCAGTGGGGACTCCGGGACTCAAGAGACCCAGTACTTC,TRBJ2-5,-,-,TRBV6-6
CASSENKAGETEAFF,TGTGCCAGCAGTGAAAATAAGGCAGGGGAGACTGAAGCTTTCTTT,TRBJ1-1,-,-,TRBV2
CASSLKMESEQFF,TGTGCCAGCAGCCTAAAGATGGAGTCTGAGCAGTTCTTC,TRBJ2-1,-,-,TRBV9
CASSGTRGDTQYF,TGTGCCAGCAGTGGTACCCGGGGAGATACGCAGTATTTT,TRBJ2-3,-,-,TRBV2